The clone carrying this T cell receptor beta chain was seen only a few times. The data stem from a study of T cell changes during pregnancy in multiple sclerosis. Profiling relied on immunoSEQ multiplex PCR, and the TCRdb table lists in-frame clones only, not all of them. The sample includes about 75,000 clones, about 93% of them seen just once. This clonotype was sampled from a female donor with multiple sclerosis, enrolled in a pregnancy study. Material: CD4+ T cells from peripheral blood mononuclear cells, obtained after pregnancy.

Here the CDR3 DNA reads TGTGCCAGCAGTCTGTTAGCGGGATCGCAGTACAATGAGCAGTTCTTC. Encoded protein: CASSLLAGSQYNEQFF. The chain couples TRBV27 to TRBJ2-1, with 8 bases aligning to TRBD2. V shed 5 bases and J 4 bases; nucleotides not matched to a gene: 10. CDR1 is MNHEY and CDR2 is SMNVEV in the germline V gene (reference sequence). This CDR3 spans 16 amino acids.